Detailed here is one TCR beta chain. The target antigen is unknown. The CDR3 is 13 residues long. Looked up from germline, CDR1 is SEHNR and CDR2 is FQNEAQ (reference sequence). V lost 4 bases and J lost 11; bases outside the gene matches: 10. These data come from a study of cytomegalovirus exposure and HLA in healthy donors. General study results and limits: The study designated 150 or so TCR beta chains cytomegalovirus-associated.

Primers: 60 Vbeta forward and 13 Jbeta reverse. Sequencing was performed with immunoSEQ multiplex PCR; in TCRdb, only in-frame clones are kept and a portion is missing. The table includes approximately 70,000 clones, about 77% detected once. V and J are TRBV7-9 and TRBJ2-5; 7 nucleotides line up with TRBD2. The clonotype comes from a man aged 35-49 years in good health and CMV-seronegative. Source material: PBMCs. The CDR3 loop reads CASSWDLGGEQYF. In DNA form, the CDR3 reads TGTGCCAGCAGCTGGGACCTTGGGGGGGAGCAGTACTTC.